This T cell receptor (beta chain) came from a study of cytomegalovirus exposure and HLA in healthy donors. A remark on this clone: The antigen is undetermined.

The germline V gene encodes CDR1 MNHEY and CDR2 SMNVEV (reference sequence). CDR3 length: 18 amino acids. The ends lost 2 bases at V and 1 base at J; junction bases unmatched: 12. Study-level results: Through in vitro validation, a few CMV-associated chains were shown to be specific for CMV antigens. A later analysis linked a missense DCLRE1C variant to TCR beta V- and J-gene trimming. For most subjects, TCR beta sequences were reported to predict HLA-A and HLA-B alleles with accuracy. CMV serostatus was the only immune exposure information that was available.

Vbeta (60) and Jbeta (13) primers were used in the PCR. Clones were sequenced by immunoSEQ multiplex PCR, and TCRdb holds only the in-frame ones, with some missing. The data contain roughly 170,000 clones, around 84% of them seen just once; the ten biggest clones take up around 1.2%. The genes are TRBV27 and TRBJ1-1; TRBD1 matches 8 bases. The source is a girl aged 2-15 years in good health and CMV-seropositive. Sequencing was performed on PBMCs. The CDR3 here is CASSLKGQGTGQNTEAFF. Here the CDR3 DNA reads TGTGCCAGCAGTTTAAAGGGACAAGGGACAGGCCAGAACACTGAAGCTTTCTTT.